Listed here is a single T cell receptor (beta chain). Its specificity is unknown. Germline assignment: CDR1 MNHEY and CDR2 SVGAGI. Unmatched junction bases numbered 4, after V lost 11 bases and J lost 0 bases. This CDR3 has 14 amino acids. Measured with immunoSEQ multiplex PCR; TCRdb has only the in-frame clones, and not every one. Of about 26,000 clones listed, 85% to 90% are singletons. The data were taken from a study of lymphopenia after photon versus proton radiotherapy. General study points: After lymphocyte nadir, photon-treated repertoires showed oligoclonal expansion, especially CD8+ Temra. Relative stability marked proton patients; photon patients lost diversity and naive cells.

This specimen was peripheral blood, taken from a patient treated with photon-based radiotherapy. The sequence derives from a man aged 25-40 years with gastric cancer. This chain links TRBV6-5 with TRBJ2-5; 12 bases align to TRBD2. The CDR3, as DNA: TGTGCCGTCAGGACTAGCGGGAACCAAGAGACCCAGTACTTC. Translating gives CAVRTSGNQETQYF.